These T cell receptor beta chains were read from a single sample in a study of T-cell memory formation after mild COVID-19. TCRdb redid the calling of the 5' RACE reads with MiXCR, one entry per CDR3 protein. The repertoire holds fewer than 550,000 distinct CDR3 sequences, about 19% seen once, with 8.4% in the top ten. Sequencing was done on a sample of PBMCs or a T cell subset sorted from them (not recorded which). The receptors stem from an adult woman who had mild COVID-19 (a few samples of this study predate the infection). Cell type and time point are not known. Both conserved end residues are part of each CDR3. A D gene is named only where the DNA matches it firmly. Only some rows state a clone size, as once, few, many or a class for expanded clones.

size: NA
J: TRBJ1-6
D: NA
V: TRBV5-1
DNA: TGCGCCAGCACCCGCACGGATAATTCACCCCTCCACTTT
CDR3: CASTRTDNSPLHF

size: many
J: TRBJ2-5
D: TRBD2
V: TRBV7-6
DNA: TGTGCCAGCAGCACGCGACTAGCGGGGGGCGAGACCCAGTACTTC
CDR3: CASSTRLAGGETQYF

size: NA
J: TRBJ2-2
D: TRBD2
V: TRBV24-1
DNA: TGTGCCACCAGTGATCGACGGGGGGGTTATACCGGGGAGCTGTTTTTT
CDR3: CATSDRRGGYTGELFF

size: NA
J: TRBJ2-7
D: NA
V: TRBV6-2/TRBV6-3
DNA: TGTGCCAGCAGTTACTCGATATCAGCAGGGGCCTACGAGCAGTACTTC
CDR3: CASSYSISAGAYEQYF

size: few
J: TRBJ2-1
D: NA
V: TRBV24-1
DNA: TGTGCCACCAGTGAAAAGGCTCCCAATGAGCAGTTCTTC
CDR3: CATSEKAPNEQFF

size: few
J: TRBJ1-5
D: NA
V: TRBV5-1
DNA: TGCGCCAGCAGCTTGACGCCAATCGGCAATCAGCCCCAGCATTTT
CDR3: CASSLTPIGNQPQHF

size: NA
J: TRBJ2-5
D: NA
V: TRBV7-8
DNA: TGTGCCAGCAGCTTAGTTGTCAGGGCTCAAGAGACCCAGTACTTC
CDR3: CASSLVVRAQETQYF

size: NA
J: TRBJ2-3
D: NA
V: TRBV24-1
DNA: TGTGCCACCAGAGGGGGCTCCGTCCGGGAGCCCAGGGATACGCAGTATTTT
CDR3: CATRGGSVREPRDTQYF

size: NA
J: TRBJ2-1
D: NA
V: TRBV7-2
DNA: TGTGCCAGCAGCACACGGACAGTTTACAATGAGCAGTTCTTC
CDR3: CASSTRTVYNEQFF

size: few
J: TRBJ2-2
D: NA
V: TRBV2
DNA: TGTGCCAGCACCGCACGCGGGAACACCGGGGAGCTGTTTTTT
CDR3: CASTARGNTGELFF

size: many
J: TRBJ1-5
D: NA
V: TRBV20-1
DNA: TGCAGTGCTATTACCGACAGTCATCATGAACCCCAGCATTTT
CDR3: CSAITDSHHEPQHF

size: few
J: TRBJ2-7
D: NA
V: TRBV11-2
DNA: TGTGCCAGCAGCTTTTCTTCCCTATACGAGCAGTACTTC
CDR3: CASSFSSLYEQYF

size: NA
J: TRBJ2-3
D: TRBD2
V: TRBV5-1
DNA: TGCGCCAGCACCCCCGGGGGGGTGGCAGATACGCAGTATTTT
CDR3: CASTPGGVADTQYF

size: NA
J: TRBJ2-3
D: TRBD2
V: TRBV10-3
DNA: TGTGCCATCAAGGGGACTAGCGGGGCCGGAGATACGCAGTATTTT
CDR3: CAIKGTSGAGDTQYF

size: NA
J: TRBJ2-3
D: NA
V: TRBV14
DNA: TGTGCCAGCAGCCAAGTTGGGGCGTTCACAGATACGCAGTATTTT
CDR3: CASSQVGAFTDTQYF

size: NA
J: TRBJ2-4
D: NA
V: TRBV25-1
DNA: TGTGCCAGCAGTGGTTCTCTAGCCAAAAACATTCAGTACTTC
CDR3: CASSGSLAKNIQYF

size: few
J: TRBJ1-1
D: NA
V: TRBV5-5
DNA: TGTGCCAGCAGCGCTTGGCTGAACACTGAAGCTTTCTTT
CDR3: CASSAWLNTEAFF

size: NA
J: TRBJ2-3
D: NA
V: TRBV9
DNA: TGTGCCAGCAGCGGTTTAGGCGGGGGCACAGATACGCAGTATTTT
CDR3: CASSGLGGGTDTQYF

size: few
J: TRBJ1-2
D: NA
V: TRBV12-3/TRBV12-4
DNA: TGTGCCAGCAGGGAGGGCAGTTGGGGCTGGAACGATGGCTACACCTTC
CDR3: CASREGSWGWNDGYTF

size: NA
J: TRBJ2-5
D: NA
V: TRBV18
DNA: TGTGCCAGCTCACCCGTAGACATCCAAGAGACCCAGTACTTC
CDR3: CASSPVDIQETQYF

size: NA
J: TRBJ2-7
D: NA
V: TRBV25-1
DNA: TGTGCCAGCAGCGCTGGCAGGGGTTCTTACTACGAGCAGTACTTC
CDR3: CASSAGRGSYYEQYF

size: few
J: TRBJ2-7
D: TRBD2
V: TRBV4-3
DNA: TGCGCCAGCAGCCAAGGACTAGCGGGAGTGAGTGGTTCCTACGAGCAGTACTTC
CDR3: CASSQGLAGVSGSYEQYF

size: NA
J: TRBJ1-3
D: NA
V: TRBV18
DNA: TGTGCCAGCTCACCCATAATTGACAGAGTCTCTGGAAACACCATATATTTT
CDR3: CASSPIIDRVSGNTIYF

size: few
J: TRBJ2-3
D: NA
V: TRBV5-1
DNA: TGCGCCAGCAGCCCGGGGGAGCAGACAGATACGCAGTATTTT
CDR3: CASSPGEQTDTQYF

size: many
J: TRBJ2-2
D: TRBD2
V: TRBV5-1
DNA: TGCGCCAGCAGCTTGGATGGGACTAGCGGGACCGGGGAGCTGTTTTTT
CDR3: CASSLDGTSGTGELFF

size: NA
J: TRBJ2-6
D: NA
V: TRBV7-9
DNA: TGTGCCAGCAGCCTTGGGGCTGGGGCCAACGTCCTGACTTTC
CDR3: CASSLGAGANVLTF

size: NA
J: TRBJ2-5
D: TRBD1
V: TRBV24-1
DNA: TGTGCCACCAGTGATTTCGAACAGGGGGCCTCAGAGACCCAGTACTTC
CDR3: CATSDFEQGASETQYF

size: NA
J: TRBJ2-2
D: NA
V: TRBV7-2
DNA: TGTGCCAGCAGCACCCGGAGGGGCTTCCTTACGAACACCGGGGAGCTGTTTTTT
CDR3: CASSTRRGFLTNTGELFF

size: NA
J: TRBJ2-1
D: TRBD1
V: TRBV12-3/TRBV12-4
DNA: TGTGCCAGCAGCTGGACAGGGCCCAATGAGCAGTTCTTC
CDR3: CASSWTGPNEQFF

size: few
J: TRBJ2-1
D: TRBD2
V: TRBV7-8
DNA: TGTGCCAGCAGCTTTACAGCGGGGTACAATGAGCAGTTCTTC
CDR3: CASSFTAGYNEQFF

size: NA
J: TRBJ1-1
D: NA
V: TRBV27
DNA: TGTGCCAGCAGTAAGGGGGGCTCGTTGGCTGAAGCTTTCTTT
CDR3: CASSKGGSLAEAFF

size: NA
J: TRBJ2-3
D: TRBD2
V: TRBV6-2/TRBV6-3
DNA: TGTGCCAGCAGTTACAGCGGGGGTGCGGATACGCAGTATTTT
CDR3: CASSYSGGADTQYF

size: NA
J: TRBJ2-1
D: NA
V: TRBV12-3/TRBV12-4
DNA: TGTGCCAGCAGTTTAGGACCAGCGGGCTACAATGAGCAGTTCTTC
CDR3: CASSLGPAGYNEQFF

size: few
J: TRBJ2-1
D: TRBD2
V: TRBV5-1
DNA: TGCGCCAGCAGCCCAAGGACTAGCGGGGGGGATCCCAATGAGCAGTTCTTC
CDR3: CASSPRTSGGDPNEQFF

size: NA
J: TRBJ2-7
D: TRBD2
V: TRBV4-2
DNA: TGTGCCAGCAGCCAACCCTCTAGCGGGGGGGAATACGAGCAGTACTTC
CDR3: CASSQPSSGGEYEQYF

size: many
J: TRBJ2-3
D: NA
V: TRBV20-1
DNA: TGCAGTGCTAGAGATCGGAGACAGGCCACAGATACGCAGTATTTT
CDR3: CSARDRRQATDTQYF

size: NA
J: TRBJ2-1
D: NA
V: TRBV27
DNA: TGTGCCAGCAGTTTATTGCCCAGCCCGGAGCAGTTCTTC
CDR3: CASSLLPSPEQFF

size: few
J: TRBJ2-5
D: NA
V: TRBV15
DNA: TGTGCCACCAGCAGATTTGGGGCAGGTCTAGAGACCCAGTACTTC
CDR3: CATSRFGAGLETQYF

size: few
J: TRBJ2-2
D: NA
V: TRBV6-2/TRBV6-3
DNA: TGTGCCAGCAGTTACTCGCCTAGGACCGGGAACACCGGGGAGCTGTTTTTT
CDR3: CASSYSPRTGNTGELFF

size: NA
J: TRBJ2-7
D: NA
V: TRBV12-3/TRBV12-4
DNA: TGTGCCAGCAGTTTATTGGTGGGGTACGAGCAGTACTTC
CDR3: CASSLLVGYEQYF

size: NA
J: TRBJ2-7
D: TRBD2
V: TRBV4-2
DNA: TGTGCCAGCAGCCCTCGGGGGGACGCCTCCTACGAGCAGTACTTC
CDR3: CASSPRGDASYEQYF